These T cell receptor beta chains were read from a single sample in a study of identical twins. TCRdb fed the 5' RACE reads into MiXCR, producing one record per CDR3 protein. The table lists about 520,000 distinct CDR3 sequences, around 20% of them singletons, with about 0.93% in the top ten. The data were also submitted as part of a second study, on T cells expressing NK-cell markers.

Specimen: CD4+ T cells sorted from blood. These receptors originate from a woman between 18 and 30 years old in good health. The CDR3 runs from the conserved cysteine through the conserved F or W. Each record gives: J gene, D gene, CDR3 length, clone size, V gene, CDR3 DNA, CDR3 protein. D genes are given only for firm matches. Only part of the rows carry a size: once, few, many, or a class if the clone is expanded.

J gene: TRBJ2-7
D gene: .
CDR3 length: 15
clone size: .
V gene: TRBV9
CDR3 DNA: TGTGCCAGCAGCGTAGGGAGGTCCATGGCGTCCGAGCAGTACTTC
CDR3 protein: CASSVGRSMASEQYF

J gene: TRBJ2-7
D gene: .
CDR3 length: 14
clone size: .
V gene: TRBV6-1
CDR3 DNA: TGTGCCAGCAGCCGGGGACTCCCTTCCTACGAGCAGTACTTC
CDR3 protein: CASSRGLPSYEQYF

J gene: TRBJ2-3
D gene: TRBD2
CDR3 length: 15
clone size: .
V gene: TRBV20-1
CDR3 DNA: TGCAGTGCTAGACTTAGCGGGGTAATCACAGATACGCAGTATTTT
CDR3 protein: CSARLSGVITDTQYF

J gene: TRBJ1-2
D gene: .
CDR3 length: 14
clone size: many
V gene: TRBV5-1
CDR3 DNA: TGCGCCAGCAGCTTAACAGGGACTAACTATGGCTACACCTTC
CDR3 protein: CASSLTGTNYGYTF

J gene: TRBJ1-2
D gene: .
CDR3 length: 12
clone size: .
V gene: TRBV20-1
CDR3 DNA: TGCAGTGCCCCCGGACAGTCTTATGGCTACACCTTC
CDR3 protein: CSAPGQSYGYTF

J gene: TRBJ2-3
D gene: .
CDR3 length: 17
clone size: .
V gene: TRBV9
CDR3 DNA: TGTGCCAGCAGCGTAGGCCCTCCGACGGGAGGCACAGATACGCAGTATTTT
CDR3 protein: CASSVGPPTGGTDTQYF

J gene: TRBJ2-1
D gene: TRBD1
CDR3 length: 16
clone size: .
V gene: TRBV18
CDR3 DNA: TGTGCCAGCTCACCGGTGCCGGGACAGGGGTCCAATGAGCAGTTCTTC
CDR3 protein: CASSPVPGQGSNEQFF

J gene: TRBJ2-1
D gene: .
CDR3 length: 15
clone size: .
V gene: TRBV5-1
CDR3 DNA: TGCGCCAGCAGCTTGGCCGCTAGGACTTACAATGAGCAGTTCTTC
CDR3 protein: CASSLAARTYNEQFF

J gene: TRBJ2-3
D gene: TRBD2
CDR3 length: 12
clone size: few
V gene: TRBV20-1
CDR3 DNA: TGCAGTGGGAGCGGGGGGAGAGATACGCAGTATTTT
CDR3 protein: CSGSGGRDTQYF

J gene: TRBJ2-7
D gene: .
CDR3 length: 14
clone size: .
V gene: TRBV7-7
CDR3 DNA: TGTGCTAGCAGCTTATACAGGGCAGCTAACGAGCAGTACTTC
CDR3 protein: CASSLYRAANEQYF

J gene: TRBJ2-4
D gene: TRBD1
CDR3 length: 16
clone size: few
V gene: TRBV28
CDR3 DNA: TGTGCCAGCACCTGGACAGGGGGTCTAGCCAAAAACATTCAGTACTTC
CDR3 protein: CASTWTGGLAKNIQYF

J gene: TRBJ2-5
D gene: .
CDR3 length: 13
clone size: few
V gene: TRBV13
CDR3 DNA: TGTGCCAGCAGCATAGCGGTCCAAGAGACCCAGTACTTC
CDR3 protein: CASSIAVQETQYF

J gene: TRBJ2-2
D gene: .
CDR3 length: 11
clone size: few
V gene: TRBV12-3/TRBV12-4
CDR3 DNA: TGTGCCAGCAGTTTACTAGGGGAGCTGTTTTTT
CDR3 protein: CASSLLGELFF

J gene: TRBJ2-7
D gene: .
CDR3 length: 13
clone size: few
V gene: TRBV10-3
CDR3 DNA: TGTGCCATCGGGGGCGTGGGAGGCTACGAGCAGTACTTC
CDR3 protein: CAIGGVGGYEQYF

J gene: TRBJ2-5
D gene: TRBD1
CDR3 length: 14
clone size: .
V gene: TRBV12-3/TRBV12-4
CDR3 DNA: TGTGCCAGCAGCCGGGACAGGGTCGGAGAGACCCAGTACTTC
CDR3 protein: CASSRDRVGETQYF

J gene: TRBJ2-3
D gene: .
CDR3 length: 15
clone size: few
V gene: TRBV7-2
CDR3 DNA: TGTGCCAGCAGCAAGGAGACAGGGAGGGCAGATACGCAGTATTTT
CDR3 protein: CASSKETGRADTQYF

J gene: TRBJ2-5
D gene: .
CDR3 length: 12
clone size: few
V gene: TRBV15
CDR3 DNA: TGTGCCACCAGCAGAGAACCCGAGACCCAGTACTTC
CDR3 protein: CATSREPETQYF

J gene: TRBJ2-7
D gene: TRBD2
CDR3 length: 15
clone size: once
V gene: TRBV7-9
CDR3 DNA: TGTGCCAGCAGCTCACGACTAGCGGGAGGCCACGAGCAGTACTTC
CDR3 protein: CASSSRLAGGHEQYF

J gene: TRBJ1-1
D gene: .
CDR3 length: 13
clone size: few
V gene: TRBV20-1
CDR3 DNA: TGCAGTGCTCGACAGACATCGAACACTGAAGCTTTCTTT
CDR3 protein: CSARQTSNTEAFF

J gene: TRBJ2-2
D gene: TRBD2
CDR3 length: 15
clone size: .
V gene: TRBV27
CDR3 DNA: TGTGCCAGCAGGGGACTAGCGGCGAACACCGGGGAGCTGTTTTTT
CDR3 protein: CASRGLAANTGELFF

J gene: TRBJ2-3
D gene: .
CDR3 length: 16
clone size: few
V gene: TRBV7-9
CDR3 DNA: TGTGCCAGCAGCTTAGTCTACAGGCCCCTCACAGATACGCAGTATTTT
CDR3 protein: CASSLVYRPLTDTQYF

J gene: TRBJ2-5
D gene: TRBD2
CDR3 length: 17
clone size: few
V gene: TRBV4-2
CDR3 DNA: TGTGCCAGCAGCCCCCTGGGTCGAGCGGGGAGGCAAGAGACCCAGTACTTC
CDR3 protein: CASSPLGRAGRQETQYF

J gene: TRBJ2-1
D gene: TRBD2
CDR3 length: 13
clone size: few
V gene: TRBV7-7
CDR3 DNA: TGTGCCAGCCAACTAGCGGGAGGGTCTGAGCAGTTCTTC
CDR3 protein: CASQLAGGSEQFF

J gene: TRBJ2-7
D gene: TRBD2
CDR3 length: 12
clone size: few
V gene: TRBV20-1
CDR3 DNA: TGCAGTGCTACCCCGACTAGCATCGAGCAGTACTTC
CDR3 protein: CSATPTSIEQYF

J gene: TRBJ2-2
D gene: TRBD1
CDR3 length: 18
clone size: few
V gene: TRBV6-2/TRBV6-3
CDR3 DNA: TGTGCCAGCAGTAGGGCCGGGGGACAGGGAATTAACACCGGGGAGCTGTTTTTT
CDR3 protein: CASSRAGGQGINTGELFF

J gene: TRBJ2-3
D gene: TRBD2
CDR3 length: 14
clone size: .
V gene: TRBV5-1
CDR3 DNA: TGCGCCAGCACCCCCGGGGGGGAGACAGATACGCAGTATTTT
CDR3 protein: CASTPGGETDTQYF

J gene: TRBJ2-2
D gene: .
CDR3 length: 13
clone size: .
V gene: TRBV5-4
CDR3 DNA: TGTGCCAGCAGGAGGGGTAACACCGGGGAGCTGTTTTTT
CDR3 protein: CASRRGNTGELFF

J gene: TRBJ2-1
D gene: .
CDR3 length: 14
clone size: .
V gene: TRBV20-1
CDR3 DNA: TGCAGTGCTAGAGATTTACGGGGGGCCGGTGAGCAGTTCTTC
CDR3 protein: CSARDLRGAGEQFF

J gene: TRBJ1-2
D gene: .
CDR3 length: 13
clone size: few
V gene: TRBV20-1
CDR3 DNA: TGCAGTGCTATGCAGTTAGCTAACTATGGCTACACCTTC
CDR3 protein: CSAMQLANYGYTF